Below, 25 T cell receptor beta chains from the same sample are listed, as sequenced in a study of spatial heterogeneity in lung cancer. MiXCR was run by TCRdb on the 5' RACE reads, yielding one entry per CDR3 protein. This sample yields under 75,000 distinct CDR3 sequences, of which 8.4% are seen a single time; about 15% belongs to the top ten. As to time point: sample taken at primary tumor resection. Tumor, nontumor lung or frozen PBMC supplied whole RNA, sequenced without sorting. The sequencing here drew on PBMCs, taken at surgery. The source of these receptors is a female donor with early-stage non-small cell lung cancer.

In its sample, this clonotype was seen many times. The chain couples TRBV5-1 to TRBJ2-5; D perhaps matches TRBD1 (6 bases). V was clipped by 0 bases and J by 3 bases, with 6 bases between them. Germline V gene data show CDR1 as SGHRS and CDR2 as YFSETQ. The CDR3 has 13 amino acids. The CDR3 loop is CASSLGTEETQYF. Here the CDR3 DNA reads TGCGCCAGCAGCTTGGGGACAGAAGAGACCCAGTACTTC. Variable domain in full (rest from reference TRBV5-1 and TRBJ2-5): KAGVTQTPRYLIKTRGQQVTLSCSPISGHRSVSWYQQTPGQGLQFLFEYFSETQRNKGNFPGRFSGRQFSNSRSEMNVSTLELGDSALYLCASSLGTEETQYFGPGTRLLVL.

V gene TRBV7-8 combines with J gene TRBJ2-2, with 9 bases that match TRBD1. Per germline, CDR1 SGHVS and CDR2 FQNEAQ. V gave up 4 bases and J gave up 5 bases; unmatched junction bases: 8. This CDR3 spans 16 amino acids. As DNA, the CDR3 is TGTGCCAGCAGCTCAATCGGACAGGGGTGGACCGGGGAGCTGTTTTTT. Translated, it gives CASSSIGQGWTGELFF. Complete variable domain (other parts from reference TRBV7-8 and TRBJ2-2): GAGVSQSPRYKVAKRGQDVALRCDPISGHVSLFWYQQALGQGPEFLTYFQNEAQLDKSGLPSDRFFAERPEGSVSTLKIQRTQQEDSAVYLCASSSIGQGWTGELFFGEGSRLTVL.

This clonotype was seen at least ten times. The J gene is TRBJ1-4, the V gene TRBV12-3 or TRBV12-4; D not certain. There are 12 residues in the CDR3. Trimming cost V 6 bases and J 8 bases, with 10 bases left between them. The CDR3 DNA is TGTGCCAGCAGGGAGGCCGGGGAAAAACTGTTTTTT. This sequence encodes CASREAGEKLFF.

This clonotype occurred a few times. The gene calls are TRBV5-6 and TRBJ1-1; D not resolved. Trimming removed 4 bases at V and 0 bases at J, with 13 bases between. Germline loops: CDR1 SGHDT, CDR2 YYEEEE. The CDR3 is made up of 15 amino acids. As DNA, the CDR3 is TGTGCCAGCAGCCCGATGGCCGGATTGAACACTGAAGCTTTCTTT. Its protein product is CASSPMAGLNTEAFF. Complete variable domain (other parts from reference TRBV5-6 and TRBJ1-1): DAGVTQSPTHLIKTRGQQVTLRCSPKSGHDTVSWYQQALGQGPQFIFQYYEEEERQRGNFPDRFSGHQFPNYSSELNVNALLLGDSALYLCASSPMAGLNTEAFFGQGTRLTVV.

Within the sample, this clonotype is medium-sized. V is TRBV12-3 or TRBV12-4 and J is TRBJ2-2; possible D gene TRBD1, 5 bases. The germline V and J ends were trimmed by 5 bases and 1 base, with 11 bases remaining between them. The CDR3 has 15 residues. This chain's CDR3 is CASSQETVNTGELFF. For the CDR3, the DNA is TGTGCCAGCAGTCAAGAGACAGTGAACACCGGGGAGCTGTTTTTT.

This clonotype was picked up a small number of times. The chain employs TRBV7-9 and TRBJ1-6; perhaps TRBD1 as D (6 bases). Germline lookup yields CDR1 SEHNR and CDR2 FQNEAQ (reference sequence). Trimming stripped 8 bases from V and 7 bases from J, with 9 bases between. The CDR3 spans 12 residues. CDR3 loop: CASRQANSPLHF. The CDR3 DNA is TGTGCCAGCCGACAGGCGAATTCACCCCTCCACTTT.

This clonotype was seen at least ten times. CDR3 sequence: CSVEQGAGDTQYF. The CDR3 coding sequence is TGCAGCGTTGAACAGGGGGCAGGGGATACGCAGTATTTT. V and J are TRBV29-1 and TRBJ2-3; 8 bases match TRBD1. This CDR3 comprises 13 residues. J gave up 6 bases and V 2 bases, and 4 bases lay outside the gene matches. Germline values: CDR1 SQVTM, CDR2 ANQGSEA.

The chain uses TRBV10-1 and TRBJ2-3, with unresolved D. Germline V CDR1 and CDR2: WNHNN, SYGVQD (reference sequence). The CDR3 has 16 amino acids. Trimming left V 2 bases short and J 0 bases short, with 12 bases between. The CDR3 nucleotides are TGCGCCAGCAGTGAGGTGGACGGGCCTAGCACAGATACGCAGTATTTT. Translation gives CASSEVDGPSTDTQYF.

This clonotype showed up many times. The chain has TRBV7-2 and TRBJ2-3, with 9 bases lining up with TRBD2. With 5 bases clipped from V and 1 base from J, the junction kept 4 bases outside the gene matches. The CDR3 has 15 amino acids. Per germline, CDR1 SGHTA and CDR2 FQGNSA. CDR3 sequence: CASSSSSGGTDTQYF. In DNA form, the CDR3 reads TGTGCCAGCAGCAGTTCTAGCGGGGGCACAGATACGCAGTATTTT.

This clonotype was detected a few times. This sequence joins TRBV5-4 and TRBJ1-4; D is unclear. The V gene lost 4 bases and the J gene lost 0 bases, with 13 bases spanning the gap. The CDR3 is made up of 16 amino acids. Germline loops: CDR1 SGHNT, CDR2 YYREEE (reference sequence). For the CDR3, the DNA is TGTGCCAGCAGCCCAAATACTCCCGCAACTAATGAAAAACTGTTTTTT. This gives the protein CASSPNTPATNEKLFF.

The genes are TRBV19 and TRBJ2-7; 7 positions match TRBD1. This CDR3 comprises 17 residues. J lost 1 base, V lost 6 bases, and 15 bases had no gene match. In germline, CDR1 is LNHDA, CDR2 SQIVND (reference sequence). In DNA form, the CDR3 reads TGTGCCAGTAGCTCCCTCCCGGACAGGAGCCGGTCCTACGAGCAGTACTTC. Amino acid sequence: CASSSLPDRSRSYEQYF.

In this sample, this clonotype turned up many times. Here the CDR3 DNA reads TGTGCCAGCAGCCCCTTTTCAGACACTGAAGCTTTCTTT. Translating it yields CASSPFSDTEAFF. This rearrangement joins TRBV7-9 to TRBJ1-1; the D is unclear. Trimming pared 5 bases from V and 3 bases from J, leaving 10 bases between. CDR1 is SEHNR and CDR2 is FQNEAQ in the germline V gene (reference sequence). This CDR3 has 13 residues.

This clonotype was seen many times. V usage is TRBV27 and J usage is TRBJ2-3; D uncertain. The CDR3 has 14 residues. V lost 2 bases, J lost 1 base, and 7 bases lay in between. The germline CDR1 and CDR2 sequences are MNHEY and SMNVEV (reference sequence). The DNA for the CDR3 is TGTGCCAGCAGTTTAGAGCTGGGCACAGATACGCAGTATTTT. Its translation is CASSLELGTDTQYF.

This clonotype has more than one count but fewer than ten. The rearrangement joins TRBV2 to TRBJ2-3; TRBD2 matches 8 bases. Germline V gene lookup returns CDR1 SNHLY and CDR2 FYNNEI. V dropped 1 base and J dropped 2; count of bases not matched to a gene: 8. This CDR3 comprises 17 residues. CDR3 in amino acids: CASSEGTSGGPTDTQYF. The CDR3 DNA reads as TGTGCCAGCAGTGAAGGAACCAGCGGGGGACCCACAGATACGCAGTATTTT.

V gene TRBV20-1 combines with J gene TRBJ2-7; no clear D. V lost 2 bases and J 0 bases, leaving 14 bases between the germline ends. This CDR3 is 15 amino acids long. CDR1 DFQATT and CDR2 SNEGSKA come from the germline V gene (reference sequence). The chain's CDR3 is CSARSEFPSSYEQYV. DNA of the CDR3: TGCAGTGCTAGATCGGAGTTTCCTAGCTCCTACGAGCAGTACGTC.

V gene TRBV6-1 combines with J gene TRBJ1-5; 9 nucleotides align to TRBD1. After removal of 2 bases from V and 2 bases from J, the junction contained 4 bases not matched to a gene. Looked up from germline, CDR1 is MNHNS and CDR2 is SASEGT. This CDR3 has 16 amino acids. The CDR3 DNA sequence: TGTGCCAGCAGTGAATTGAGGACAGGGGGCAATCAGCCCCAGCATTTT. It codes for CASSELRTGGNQPQHF.

This clonotype was counted many times. The chain employs TRBV10-2 and TRBJ2-1; D is ambiguous. Germline-derived CDR1 and CDR2 are WSHSY and SAAADI. The CDR3 has 14 amino acids. V dropped 10 bases and J dropped 0 bases, with 13 bases sitting between them. CDR3 bases: TGCGCCACTAACACCGGTAGCTCCTACAATGAGCAGTTCTTC. Translating gives CATNTGSSYNEQFF.

This clonotype was seen at least ten times. This sequence joins TRBV5-4 and TRBJ2-7; a weak D match, TRBD2 (5 bases). Trimming shortened V by 0 bases and J by 0 bases, and 10 bases separated the two germline ends. Germline V gene sequence: CDR1 SGHNT, CDR2 YYREEE (reference sequence). There are 15 residues in the CDR3. CDR3 loop: CASSLEAGTSYEQYV. The CDR3 region has the DNA TGTGCCAGCAGCTTGGAGGCGGGCACCTCCTACGAGCAGTACGTC.

The chain has TRBV5-4 and TRBJ2-1; TRBD2 matches 7 bases. V shed 4 bases and J 1 base; nucleotides not matched to a gene: 11. In germline, CDR1 is SGHNT, CDR2 YYREEE (reference sequence). This CDR3 has 17 residues. The CDR3: CASSAGEGAASYNEQFF. The DNA for the CDR3 is TGTGCCAGCAGCGCGGGGGAGGGAGCGGCGTCCTACAATGAGCAGTTCTTC.

This clonotype was observed a few times. The V call is TRBV6-2 or TRBV6-3, the J call TRBJ1-1; no definite D call. The length of the CDR3 is 15 residues. V was pared by 8 bases and J by 1 base, with 17 bases between. Germline loops: CDR1 MNHEY, CDR2 SVGEGT. CDR3 loop: CASGSLIPGNTEAFF. CDR3 nucleotide sequence: TGTGCCAGCGGGTCGCTCATTCCCGGGAACACTGAAGCTTTCTTT.

This chain uses TRBV6-6 with TRBJ1-4; TRBD1 might be the D (6 bases). This CDR3 contains 14 residues. The germline V and J ends were trimmed by 2 bases and 6 bases, with 10 bases remaining between them. The V gene's germline CDR1 is MNHNY and CDR2 SVGAGI (reference sequence). CDR3 in amino acids: CASSYGQGYEKLFF. In DNA, the CDR3 is TGTGCCAGCAGTTACGGGCAGGGGTATGAAAAACTGTTTTTT.

This clonotype was seen at least ten times. V usage is TRBV28 and J usage is TRBJ2-1; D unresolved. Germline V CDR1 and CDR2: MDHEN, SYDVKM. Trimming removed 6 bases from V and 3 bases from J, with 9 bases in between. CDR3 size: 13 residues. DNA for the CDR3: TGTGCCAGCAGGGATATGGACTACAATGAGCAGTTCTTC. This encodes CASRDMDYNEQFF.

This clonotype has more than one count but fewer than ten. V gene TRBV29-1 combines with J gene TRBJ1-3; D may be TRBD1 (5 bases). V was pared by 5 bases and J by 2 bases, with 13 bases between. CDR3 size: 14 residues. The V gene's germline CDR1 is SQVTM and CDR2 ANQGSEA. The CDR3 coding sequence is TGCAGCGTTAATTACGGGACGACTGGAAACACCATATATTTT. Translated: CSVNYGTTGNTIYF.

This clonotype was recorded at least ten times. The CDR3 sequence: CASSQWREAEQYF. The CDR3 bases are TGTGCCAGCAGCCAATGGCGGGAAGCCGAGCAGTACTTC. The V call is TRBV4-2, the J call TRBJ2-7, with a possible D match to TRBD2 (6 bases). This CDR3 comprises 13 residues. The V end was cut by 2 bases, the J end by 6 bases, with 11 bases between. Germline CDR1 and CDR2: LGHNA and YNFKEQ.

This clonotype was observed at least ten times. In DNA form, the CDR3 reads TGCAGCGTTGATTTTGCGGGGGCAAGTGACTATGGCTACACCTTC. Protein sequence: CSVDFAGASDYGYTF. This rearrangement joins TRBV29-1 to TRBJ1-2; D might be TRBD1 (6 bases). CDR1 is SQVTM and CDR2 is ANQGSEA in the germline V gene. V lost 3 bases to trimming and J lost 3 bases, with 17 bases between them. This CDR3 is 15 amino acids long. The complete variable domain, with remaining parts taken from reference TRBV29-1 and TRBJ1-2, reads SAVISQKPSRDICQRGTSLTIQCQVDSQVTMMFWYRQQPGQSLTLIATANQGSEATYESGFVIDKFPISRPNLTFSTLTVSNMSPEDSSIYLCSVDFAGASDYGYTFGSGTRLTVV.